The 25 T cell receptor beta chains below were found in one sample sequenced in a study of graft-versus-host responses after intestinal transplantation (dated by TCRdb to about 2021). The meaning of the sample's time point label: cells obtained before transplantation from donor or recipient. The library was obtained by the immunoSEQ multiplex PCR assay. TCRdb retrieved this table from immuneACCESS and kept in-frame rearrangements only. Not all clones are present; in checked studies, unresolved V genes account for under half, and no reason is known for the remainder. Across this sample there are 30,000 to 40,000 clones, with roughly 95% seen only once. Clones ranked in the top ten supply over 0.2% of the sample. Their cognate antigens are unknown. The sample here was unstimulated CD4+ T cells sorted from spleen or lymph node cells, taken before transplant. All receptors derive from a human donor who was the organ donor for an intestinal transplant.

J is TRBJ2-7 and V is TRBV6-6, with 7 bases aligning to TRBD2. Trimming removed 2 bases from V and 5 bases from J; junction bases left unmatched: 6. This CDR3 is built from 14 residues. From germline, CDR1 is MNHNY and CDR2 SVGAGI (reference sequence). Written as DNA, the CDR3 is TGTGCCAGCAGTTACACAGCGGGGCGGGACGAGCAGTACTTC. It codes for CASSYTAGRDEQYF.

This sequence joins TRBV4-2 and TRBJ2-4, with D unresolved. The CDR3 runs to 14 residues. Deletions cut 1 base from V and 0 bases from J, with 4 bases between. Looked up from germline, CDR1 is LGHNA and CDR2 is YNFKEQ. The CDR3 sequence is CASSQGTAKNIQYF. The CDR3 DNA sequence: TGTGCCAGCAGCCAAGGGACAGCCAAAAACATTCAGTACTTC.

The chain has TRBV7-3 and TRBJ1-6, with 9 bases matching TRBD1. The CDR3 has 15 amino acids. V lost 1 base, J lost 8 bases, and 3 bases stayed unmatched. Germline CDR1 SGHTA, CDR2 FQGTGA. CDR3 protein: CASSLIGDRDSPLHF. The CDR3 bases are TGTGCCAGCAGCTTAATCGGGGACAGGGATTCACCCCTCCACTTT.

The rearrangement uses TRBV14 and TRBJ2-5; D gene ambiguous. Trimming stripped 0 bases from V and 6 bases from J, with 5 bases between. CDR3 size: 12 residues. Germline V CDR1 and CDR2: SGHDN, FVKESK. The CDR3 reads CASSQDRKTQYF. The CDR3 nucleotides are TGTGCCAGCAGCCAAGATCGAAAGACCCAGTACTTC.

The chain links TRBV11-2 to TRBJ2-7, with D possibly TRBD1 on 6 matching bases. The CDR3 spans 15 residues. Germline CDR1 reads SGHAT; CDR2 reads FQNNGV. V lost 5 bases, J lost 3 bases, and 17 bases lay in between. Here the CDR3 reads CASSRRTETYYEQYF. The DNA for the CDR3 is TGTGCCAGCAGCAGAAGGACAGAAACTTACTACGAGCAGTACTTC.

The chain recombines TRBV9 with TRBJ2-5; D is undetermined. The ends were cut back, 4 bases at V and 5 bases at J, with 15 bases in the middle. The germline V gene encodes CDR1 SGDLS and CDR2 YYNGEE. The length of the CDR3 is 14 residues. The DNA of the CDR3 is TGTGCCAGCAGCCCCCAGATAGGGCGGGAGACCCAGTACTTC. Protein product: CASSPQIGRETQYF.

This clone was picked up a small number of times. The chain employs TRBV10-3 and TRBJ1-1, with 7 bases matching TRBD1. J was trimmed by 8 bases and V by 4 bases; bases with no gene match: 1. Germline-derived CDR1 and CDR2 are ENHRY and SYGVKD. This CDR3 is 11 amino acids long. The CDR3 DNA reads TGTGCCATCAGTGGACAGGGAGAAGCTTTCTTT. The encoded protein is CAISGQGEAFF.

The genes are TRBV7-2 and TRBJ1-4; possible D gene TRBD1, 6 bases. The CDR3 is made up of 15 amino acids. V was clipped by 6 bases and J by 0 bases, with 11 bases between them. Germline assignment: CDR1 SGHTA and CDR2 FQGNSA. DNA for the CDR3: TGTGCCAGCAGACCAACAGGGACAACTAATGAAAAACTGTTTTTT. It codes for CASRPTGTTNEKLFF. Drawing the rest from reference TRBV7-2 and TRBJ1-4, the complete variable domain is GAGVSQSPSNKVTEKGKDVELRCDPISGHTALYWYRQSLGQGLEFLIYFQGNSAPDKSGLPSDRFSAERTGGSVSTLTIQRTQQEDSAVYLCASRPTGTTNEKLFFGSGTQLSVL.

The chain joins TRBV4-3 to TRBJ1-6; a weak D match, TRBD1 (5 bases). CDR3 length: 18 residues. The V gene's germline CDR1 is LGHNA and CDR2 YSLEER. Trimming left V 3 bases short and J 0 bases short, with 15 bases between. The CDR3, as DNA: TGCGCCAGCAGCCATACTCGGGGGGGGAGCTCCTATAATTCACCCCTCCACTTT. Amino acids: CASSHTRGGSSYNSPLHF.

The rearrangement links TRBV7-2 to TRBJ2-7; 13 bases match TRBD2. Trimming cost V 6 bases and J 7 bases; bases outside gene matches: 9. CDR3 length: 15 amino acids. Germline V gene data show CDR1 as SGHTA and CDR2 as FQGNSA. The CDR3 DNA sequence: TGTGCCAGCAGTCGCACTAGCGGGGGGGCTGGAGAGCAGTACTTC. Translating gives CASSRTSGGAGEQYF.

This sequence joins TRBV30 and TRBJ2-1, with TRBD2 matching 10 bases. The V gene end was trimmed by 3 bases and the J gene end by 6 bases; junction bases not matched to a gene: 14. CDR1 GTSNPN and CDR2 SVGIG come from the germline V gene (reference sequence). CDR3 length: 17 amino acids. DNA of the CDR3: TGTGCCTGGAGAGACACCTTGGGAGCGGGGGGGCTCAATGAGCAGTTCTTC. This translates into CAWRDTLGAGGLNEQFF.

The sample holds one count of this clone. The CDR3 DNA follows: TGTGCCATCAGTGTTACGGAGAACACTGAAGCTTTCTTT. Translating it yields CAISVTENTEAFF. The J gene is TRBJ1-1, the V gene TRBV10-3; D uncertain. CDR1 and CDR2 (germline): ENHRY, SYGVKD. This CDR3 contains 13 residues. The V end lost 4 bases, the J end lost 1 base, and 7 bases lay between the germline ends.

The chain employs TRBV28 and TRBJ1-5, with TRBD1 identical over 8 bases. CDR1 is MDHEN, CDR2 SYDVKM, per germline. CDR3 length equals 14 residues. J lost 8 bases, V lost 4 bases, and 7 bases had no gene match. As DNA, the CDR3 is TGTGCCAGCAGTTCCAGGGGGCGCGAGAAGCCCCAGCATTTT. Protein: CASSSRGREKPQHF.

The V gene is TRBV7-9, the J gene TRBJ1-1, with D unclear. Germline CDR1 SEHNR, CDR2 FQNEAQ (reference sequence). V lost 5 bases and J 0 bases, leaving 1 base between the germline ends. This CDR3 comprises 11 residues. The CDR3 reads CASSLNTEAFF. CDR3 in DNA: TGTGCCAGCAGCCTGAACACTGAAGCTTTCTTT.

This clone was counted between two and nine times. CDR3 amino acids: CASSFGLSYEQYF. The CDR3 DNA follows: TGTGCCAGCAGCTTCGGCCTTTCCTACGAGCAGTACTTC. J is TRBJ2-7 and V is TRBV7-2; D not resolved. The V gene's germline CDR1 is SGHTA and CDR2 FQGNSA. Between the trimmed V and J ends, which lost 3 bases and 1 base, there was a span of 7 bases. This CDR3 has 13 residues.

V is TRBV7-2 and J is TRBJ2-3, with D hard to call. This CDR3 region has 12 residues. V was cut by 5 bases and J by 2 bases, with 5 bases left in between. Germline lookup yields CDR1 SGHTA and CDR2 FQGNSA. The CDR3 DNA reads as TGTGCCAGCAGCCTAGACACAGATACGCAGTATTTT. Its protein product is CASSLDTDTQYF.

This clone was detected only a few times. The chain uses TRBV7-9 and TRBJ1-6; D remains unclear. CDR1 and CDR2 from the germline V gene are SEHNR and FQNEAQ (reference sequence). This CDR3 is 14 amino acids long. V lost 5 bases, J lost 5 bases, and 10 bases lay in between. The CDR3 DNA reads TGTGCCAGCAGCCTTAGGACCGATAATTCACCCCTCCACTTT. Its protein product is CASSLRTDNSPLHF. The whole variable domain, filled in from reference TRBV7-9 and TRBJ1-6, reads DTGVSQNPRHKITKRGQNVTFRCDPISEHNRLYWYRQTLGQGPEFLTYFQNEAQLEKSRLLSDRFSAERPKGSFSTLEIQRTEQGDSAMYLCASSLRTDNSPLHFGNGTRLTVT.

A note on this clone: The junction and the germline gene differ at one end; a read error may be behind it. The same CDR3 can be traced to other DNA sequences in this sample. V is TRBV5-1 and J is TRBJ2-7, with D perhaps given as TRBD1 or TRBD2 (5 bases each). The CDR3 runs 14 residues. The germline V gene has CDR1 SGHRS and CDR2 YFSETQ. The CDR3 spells CASSPGRIAYEQYF. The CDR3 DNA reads TGCGCCAGCAGCCCGGGACGGATAGCCTATGAGCAGTACTTC.

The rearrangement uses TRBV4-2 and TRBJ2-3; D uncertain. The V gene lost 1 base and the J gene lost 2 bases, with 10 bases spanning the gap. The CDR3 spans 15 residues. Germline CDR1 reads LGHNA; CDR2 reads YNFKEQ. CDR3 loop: CASSQGDKLTDTQYF. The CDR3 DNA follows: TGTGCCAGCAGCCAAGGTGACAAACTCACAGATACGCAGTATTTT.

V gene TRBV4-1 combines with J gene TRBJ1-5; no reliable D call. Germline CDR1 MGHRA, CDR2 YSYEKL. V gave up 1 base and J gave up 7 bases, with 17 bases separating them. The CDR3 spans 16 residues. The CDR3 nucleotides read TGCGCCAGCAGCCAAGGGGAAGGGATTTTCTTGCAGCCCCAGCATTTT. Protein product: CASSQGEGIFLQPQHF.

The CDR3 is CASSQGTGGIQPQHF. As DNA, the CDR3 is TGCGCCAGCAGCCAAGGGACCGGGGGGATTCAGCCCCAGCATTTT. This chain uses TRBV4-3 with TRBJ1-5; perhaps TRBD1 as D (5 bases). CDR1 LGHNA and CDR2 YSLEER come from the germline V gene. This CDR3 comprises 15 residues. V lost 1 base, J lost 6 bases, and 13 bases lay in between.

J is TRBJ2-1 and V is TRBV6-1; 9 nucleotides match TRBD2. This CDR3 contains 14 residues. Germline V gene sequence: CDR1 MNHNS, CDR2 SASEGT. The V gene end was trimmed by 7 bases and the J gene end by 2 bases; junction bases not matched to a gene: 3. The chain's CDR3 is CASTPSGAYNEQFF. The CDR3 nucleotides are TGTGCCAGCACCCCTAGCGGGGCCTACAATGAGCAGTTCTTC.

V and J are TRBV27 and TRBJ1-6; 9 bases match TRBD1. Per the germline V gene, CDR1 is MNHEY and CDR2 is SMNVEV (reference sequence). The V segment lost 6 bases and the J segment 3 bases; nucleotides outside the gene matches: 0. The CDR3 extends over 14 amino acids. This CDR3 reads CASRGQGYNSPLHF. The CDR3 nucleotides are TGTGCCAGCAGGGGACAGGGCTATAATTCACCCCTCCACTTT.

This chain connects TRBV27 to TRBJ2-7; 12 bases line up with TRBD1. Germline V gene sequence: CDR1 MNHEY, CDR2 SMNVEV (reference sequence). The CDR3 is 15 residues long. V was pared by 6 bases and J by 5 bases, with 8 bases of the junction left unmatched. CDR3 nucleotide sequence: TGTGCCAGCAGGCGGGGACAGGGGGCGCGCCACGAGCAGTACTTC. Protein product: CASRRGQGARHEQYF.

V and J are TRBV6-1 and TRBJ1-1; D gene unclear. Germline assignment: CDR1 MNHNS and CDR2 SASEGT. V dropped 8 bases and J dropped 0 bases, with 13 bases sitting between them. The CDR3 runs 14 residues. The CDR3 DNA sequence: TGTGCCAGCTCCAAGGGCGTAATGAACACTGAAGCTTTCTTT. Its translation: CASSKGVMNTEAFF.